The 27 T cell receptor beta chains below all came from one sample that was sequenced in a study of blood T cell repertoires in COVID-19. Sequencing was performed with immunoSEQ multiplex PCR; in TCRdb, only in-frame clones are kept and a portion is missing. The repertoire consists of a few hundred thousand clones, with 80% to 90% occurring once and the leading ten covering less than 3.5%. The sequencing input was peripheral blood. The receptor set was obtained from a man aged 45-60 years with active or convalescent COVID-19.

The chain joins TRBV29-1 to TRBJ2-3; a weak D match, TRBD1 (6 bases). Trimming left V 0 bases short and J 3 bases short, with 13 bases between. Germline V CDR1 and CDR2: SQVTM, ANQGSEA. The CDR3 runs 15 residues. CDR3 coding DNA: TGCAGCGTTGAAGATCGAGGGCAGGGGACAGATACGCAGTATTTT. Translation: CSVEDRGQGTDTQYF.

A note on this clone: Other DNA sequences in this sample translate to the same CDR3. V gene TRBV5-1 combines with J gene TRBJ2-6; TRBD1 is a possible D gene (6 bases). The CDR3 consists of 15 residues. CDR1 and CDR2 from the germline V gene are SGHRS and YFSETQ. Trimming removed 1 base at V and 2 bases at J, with 7 bases between. The CDR3, as DNA: TGCGCCAGCAGCTTGTCAGGGGCTGGGGCCAACGTCCTGACTTTC. This gives the protein CASSLSGAGANVLTF.

This clone was counted a few times. CDR3 in amino acids: CASNVYRADGYTF. The CDR3 DNA sequence: TGTGCCAGCAACGTATACAGGGCCGATGGCTACACCTTC. The chain couples TRBV12-3 or TRBV12-4 to TRBJ1-2, with D possibly matching TRBD1 (6 bases). V was shortened by 7 bases and J by 6 bases, with 15 bases between the two germline ends. The CDR3 contains 13 residues.

V and J are TRBV5-1 and TRBJ2-2; the D gene is possibly TRBD1 (6 bases). Germline-derived CDR1 and CDR2 are SGHRS and YFSETQ. The CDR3 extends over 13 amino acids. The V and J ends lost 1 base and 5 bases respectively, with 6 bases between them. The CDR3 here is CASSLQGTGELFF. CDR3 nucleotides: TGCGCCAGCAGCTTGCAGGGGACCGGGGAGCTGTTTTTT.

This chain's CDR3 is CASSLGRQEFYGYTF. The CDR3 DNA sequence: TGTGCCAGCAGCTTAGGGAGACAGGAGTTCTATGGCTACACCTTC. V gene TRBV11-2 combines with J gene TRBJ1-2; D might be TRBD1 (6 bases). Trimming cost V 1 base and J 4 bases, with 13 bases left between them. Germline V gives CDR1 SGHAT, CDR2 FQNNGV. This CDR3 contains 15 residues.

The genes are TRBV7-2 and TRBJ2-1; 8 bases are a match to TRBD2. V lost 2 bases and J lost 7; bases outside the gene matches: 7. Germline-derived CDR1 and CDR2 are SGHTA and FQGNSA. This CDR3 is built from 15 residues. CDR3 nucleotide sequence: TGTGCCAGCAGCTTATCGGGGGGGCAGGGTAATGAGCAGTTCTTC. Encoded protein: CASSLSGGQGNEQFF.

The chain couples TRBV7-2 to TRBJ1-3, with D perhaps TRBD1 (5 bases). Trimming left V 6 bases short and J 5 bases short, with 11 bases between. CDR1 and CDR2 (germline): SGHTA, FQGNSA. There are 13 residues in the CDR3. CDR3 amino acids: CASRQGGRNTIYF. The CDR3 nucleotides read TGTGCCAGCAGGCAGGGTGGGAGAAACACCATATATTTT. The variable domain in full, with the rest retrieved from reference TRBV7-2 and TRBJ1-3, is GAGVSQSPSNKVTEKGKDVELRCDPISGHTALYWYRQSLGQGLEFLIYFQGNSAPDKSGLPSDRFSAERTGGSVSTLTIQRTQQEDSAVYLCASRQGGRNTIYFGEGSWLTVV.

The gene calls are TRBV3-1 (or the pseudogene TRBV3-2) and TRBJ1-1, with 12 bases fitting TRBD1. There are 17 residues in the CDR3. After removal of 4 bases from V and 3 bases from J, the junction contained 9 bases not matched to a gene. Germline V gives CDR1 LGHDT, CDR2 YNNKEL (reference sequence). The CDR3 protein is CASSPLGTGGADTEAFF. CDR3 DNA sequence: TGTGCCAGCAGCCCTTTAGGGACAGGGGGCGCGGACACTGAAGCTTTCTTT.

The rearrangement links TRBV4-1 to TRBJ2-1, with 8 bases identical to TRBD1. Trimming took 5 bases from V and 7 from J; bases not matched to a gene: 4. CDR1 is MGHRA, CDR2 YSYEKL, per germline. This CDR3 comprises 13 residues. The CDR3 spells CASSTDRGNEQFF. The CDR3 nucleotides read TGCGCCAGCAGCACCGACAGGGGAAATGAGCAGTTCTTC.

The chain uses TRBV2 and TRBJ1-2; 11 bases agree with TRBD1. In germline, CDR1 is SNHLY, CDR2 FYNNEI. The CDR3 covers 15 residues. V trimming: 4 bases; J trimming: 7 bases; junction bases outside the gene matches: 8. CDR3 residues: CASSAGDRGVSGYTF. CDR3 bases: TGTGCCAGCAGTGCTGGGGACAGGGGGGTCTCTGGCTACACCTTC.

The chain uses TRBV3-1 (or the pseudogene TRBV3-2) and TRBJ1-3; D might be TRBD1 (6 bases). CDR1 is LGHDT and CDR2 is YNNKEL in the germline V gene (reference sequence). V was clipped by 5 bases and J by 4 bases, with 12 bases between them. This CDR3 is 14 amino acids long. The CDR3, as DNA: TGTGCCAGCAGCTACCGGGACACCGGAAACACCATATATTTT. Translated: CASSYRDTGNTIYF.

V is TRBV18 and J is TRBJ2-3, with TRBD2 identical over 7 bases. This CDR3 is built from 15 residues. Germline CDR1 KGHSH, CDR2 LQKENI. The ends lost 3 bases at V and 0 bases at J; junction bases unmatched: 3. CDR3 protein: CASSPQRGSTDTQYF. CDR3 sequence (DNA): TGTGCCAGCTCACCCCAGCGGGGTAGCACAGATACGCAGTATTTT.

This chain connects TRBV19 to TRBJ1-6, with no clear D. Trimming shortened V by 9 bases and J by 5 bases, and 17 bases separated the two germline ends. Germline V lookup: CDR1 LNHDA, CDR2 SQIVND (reference sequence). CDR3 size: 15 residues. The CDR3 nucleotides are TGTGCCAGCCGTACGCTCAAGCGGGATAATTCACCCCTCCACTTT. This sequence encodes CASRTLKRDNSPLHF.

The gene calls are TRBV28 and TRBJ2-1; the match to TRBD2 covers 7 bases. Germline CDR1 and CDR2: MDHEN and SYDVKM. This CDR3 spans 15 amino acids. V dropped 1 base and J dropped 3; count of bases not matched to a gene: 3. The CDR3: CASSLSGGSYNEQFF. Written as DNA, the CDR3 is TGTGCCAGCAGTTTATCGGGCGGGAGCTACAATGAGCAGTTCTTC.

The chain employs TRBV28 and TRBJ1-2; tentatively, D is TRBD1 (6 bases). V lost 6 bases and J lost 8, with 19 bases in between. This CDR3 comprises 14 residues. Germline V gene lookup returns CDR1 MDHEN and CDR2 SYDVKM. The DNA for the CDR3 is TGTGCCAGCAGCCAAACAGGGTTCCTATGGGGCTACACCTTC. Translation: CASSQTGFLWGYTF.

The chain carries TRBV18 and TRBJ1-1; a possible D gene is TRBD1 (5 bases). In germline, CDR1 is KGHSH, CDR2 LQKENI. The CDR3 contains 15 residues. The V and J ends lost 5 bases and 3 bases respectively, with 16 bases between them. CDR3 sequence reads: CASSSFGAGDTEAFF. In DNA form, the CDR3 reads TGTGCCAGCTCATCCTTTGGGGCTGGGGACACTGAAGCTTTCTTT.

The gene calls are TRBV10-2 and TRBJ2-4; 8 bases align to TRBD1. The germline gives CDR1 WSHSY, CDR2 SAAADI. This CDR3 spans 14 amino acids. V shed 7 bases and J 8 bases; nucleotides not matched to a gene: 10. This chain's CDR3 is CASTPQGAVDIQYF. The CDR3 coding sequence is TGCGCCAGCACCCCCCAGGGGGCGGTCGACATTCAGTACTTC.

This clone was detected ten times or more. The chain links TRBV29-1 to TRBJ2-3; 8 bases match TRBD2. This CDR3 contains 16 residues. With V trimmed by 4 bases and J by 0 bases, 9 bases remained unmatched. Germline CDR1 reads SQVTM; CDR2 reads ANQGSEA. In DNA form, the CDR3 reads TGCAGCGTTGCCCGGGGGGGAGACACAAGCACAGATACGCAGTATTTT. This translates into CSVARGGDTSTDTQYF.

This chain uses TRBV3-1 (or the pseudogene TRBV3-2) with TRBJ2-7; 9 bases align to TRBD1. The CDR3 extends over 16 amino acids. The germline CDR1 and CDR2 sequences are LGHDT and YNNKEL (reference sequence). V was pared by 5 bases and J by 3 bases, with 11 bases of the junction left unmatched. The CDR3 sequence is CASSSDGDRESYEQYF. CDR3 nucleotide sequence: TGTGCCAGCAGCTCAGATGGGGACAGGGAAAGCTACGAGCAGTACTTC.

The rearrangement uses TRBV7-2 and TRBJ1-1; D not resolved. The CDR3 contains 15 residues. V was trimmed by 2 bases and J by 0 bases, leaving 10 bases between them. Germline CDR1 and CDR2: SGHTA and FQGNSA. CDR3 DNA: TGTGCCAGCAGCTTATACGACACAGTGAACACTGAAGCTTTCTTT. Its protein product is CASSLYDTVNTEAFF.

This clone was recorded once. The CDR3 bases are TGTGCCACCAGTGATTTTTGGGCTAGCGGGAGCTACGAGCAGTACTTC. Translating it yields CATSDFWASGSYEQYF. V gene TRBV24-1 combines with J gene TRBJ2-7; the match to TRBD2 covers 10 bases. Germline lookup yields CDR1 KGHDR and CDR2 SFDVKD. The length of the CDR3 is 16 residues. V gave up 1 base and J gave up 3 bases; unmatched junction bases: 5.

The gene calls are TRBV18 and TRBJ1-5; 10 bases are shared with TRBD1. This CDR3 has 14 residues. Germline V gives CDR1 KGHSH, CDR2 LQKENI. V trimming: 3 bases; J trimming: 7 bases; junction bases outside the gene matches: 3. The CDR3 sequence: CASSPGQGRQPQHF. The CDR3 DNA follows: TGTGCCAGCTCACCGGGACAGGGGCGACAGCCCCAGCATTTT.

The rearrangement links TRBV7-8 to TRBJ2-7, with D perhaps matching TRBD2 (6 bases). V was clipped by 4 bases and J by 0 bases, with 13 bases between them. Germline V gene data show CDR1 as SGHVS and CDR2 as FQNEAQ. The CDR3 consists of 15 residues. CDR3: CASSSRRGSSYEQYF. CDR3 DNA: TGTGCCAGCAGCTCCAGGAGGGGCTCCTCCTACGAGCAGTACTTC.

Here the CDR3 reads CASRPVMSPSNTEAFF. CDR3 nucleotides: TGTGCCAGCAGACCAGTGATGTCCCCCAGTAACACTGAAGCTTTCTTT. The V and J genes are TRBV25-1 and TRBJ1-1, with unresolved D. Germline V gene sequence: CDR1 MGHDK, CDR2 SYGVNS. The CDR3 is made up of 16 amino acids. The V end was cut by 6 bases, the J end by 2 bases, with 19 bases between.

V gene TRBV2 combines with J gene TRBJ1-5, with 9 bases aligning to TRBD1. CDR1 is SNHLY, CDR2 FYNNEI, per germline. The length of the CDR3 is 15 residues. V lost 6 bases and J lost 3; bases outside the gene matches: 6. CDR3 loop: CASSDGQGNNQPQHF. The CDR3 region has the DNA TGTGCCAGCAGCGACGGACAGGGGAACAATCAGCCCCAGCATTTT. Using reference TRBV2 and TRBJ1-5 for the parts outside the CDR3, the full variable domain is EPEVTQTPSHQVTQMGQEVILRCVPISNHLYFYWYRQILGQKVEFLVSFYNNEISEKSEIFDDQFSVERPDGSNFTLKIRSTKLEDSAMYFCASSDGQGNNQPQHFGDGTRLSIL.

The chain is built from TRBV28 and TRBJ1-5; 8 bases match TRBD1. Trimming removed 6 bases from V and 0 bases from J; junction bases left unmatched: 7. The CDR3 is 16 amino acids. CDR1 is MDHEN, CDR2 SYDVKM, per germline. The CDR3 DNA follows: TGTGCCAGCAGCCGCAGGACAGGGACTAGCAATCAGCCCCAGCATTTT. Amino acids: CASSRRTGTSNQPQHF.

This clone was counted once. This chain connects TRBV19 to TRBJ2-3; 7 nucleotides align to TRBD1. J lost 0 bases, V lost 7 bases, and 4 bases had no gene match. Germline values: CDR1 LNHDA, CDR2 SQIVND (reference sequence). There are 14 residues in the CDR3. CDR3 DNA sequence: TGTGCCAGTAAGGGACAGACTAGCACAGATACGCAGTATTTT. It translates to CASKGQTSTDTQYF.